The clone carrying this T cell receptor beta chain was picked up many times. The data stem from a study of blood T cell repertoires in COVID-19. Study-level information: Sample material is recorded as cDNA or gDNA derived from T cells, B-cell-depleted T cells, or PBMCs.

Original processing methods: Amplification of reference gene primers provided the estimated nucleated cell counts. The data were produced by immunoSEQ multiplex PCR, yet TCRdb's version contains in-frame clones alone and is incomplete. V and J calls plus clone size are reproduced from that table; the DNA served to infer D and trimming. This sample has 95,000 to 100,000 clones, with over 75% found just once. CDR3 length: 15 amino acids. Germline-derived CDR1 and CDR2 are MDHEN and SYDVKM. Trimming took 2 bases from V and 6 from J; bases not matched to a gene: 1. The sequence came from a woman older than 75 with acute or convalescent COVID-19. The sample taken for sequencing was peripheral blood. The chain has TRBV28 and TRBJ1-6; 10 bases map to TRBD1. This chain's CDR3 is CASSLGDRGNSPLHF. The CDR3 DNA follows: TGTGCCAGCAGTTTAGGGGACAGGGGTAATTCACCCCTCCACTTT.